The 4 T cell receptor beta chains presented below share a single source sample, sequenced in a study of blood T cell repertoires in COVID-19. Sequenced by immunoSEQ multiplex PCR; TCRdb stores in-frame clones only, minus some. The profile shows 200,000 to 250,000 clones, approximately 90% of them singletons. Sample: peripheral blood. The receptors here all came from a man between 25 and 39 years old with COVID-19, enrolled during active disease.

This clone was found once. The chain uses TRBV10-3 and TRBJ2-3; possibly TRBD1 for D (6 bases). Trimming pared 3 bases from V and 1 base from J, leaving 17 bases between. From germline, CDR1 is ENHRY and CDR2 SYGVKD. The CDR3 spans 17 residues. CDR3 sequence: CAISEPRGMVGTDTQYF. CDR3 in DNA: TGTGCCATCAGTGAACCTAGGGGGATGGTGGGCACAGATACGCAGTATTTT.

This chain joins TRBV11-2 and TRBJ2-2, with TRBD2 matching 12 bases. Germline CDR1 and CDR2: SGHAT and FQNNGV. The J segment lost 0 bases and the V segment lost 1 base, leaving 6 bases of the junction unmatched. The CDR3 consists of 19 residues. The CDR3 DNA reads TGTGCCAGCAGCTTAGTTTTGGGACTAGCGGGTGCGAACACCGGGGAGCTGTTTTTT. Encoded protein: CASSLVLGLAGANTGELFF.

The CDR3 bases are TGTGCCAGCAGCTCCGGACACTCCCTGGGCACAGATACGCAGTATTTT. This sequence encodes CASSSGHSLGTDTQYF. V usage is TRBV7-3 and J usage is TRBJ2-3, with TRBD1 as a possible D gene (5 bases). Trimming took off 4 bases at V and 1 base at J, with 15 bases between the two ends. This CDR3 spans 16 amino acids. CDR1 is SGHTA, CDR2 FQGTGA, per germline.

This clone was seen only a few times. The chain uses TRBV6-5 and TRBJ1-3; D remains ambiguous. CDR3 length: 15 residues. Germline lookup yields CDR1 MNHEY and CDR2 SVGAGI. V dropped 7 bases and J dropped 4 bases, with 17 bases sitting between them. CDR3 residues: CASKEGLEGGNTIYF. In DNA, the CDR3 is TGTGCCAGCAAGGAGGGTTTAGAGGGAGGAAACACCATATATTTT.